Sequencing of this T cell receptor (beta chain) was carried out in a study of T cells in Graves' hyperthyroidism and ophthalmopathy. With a duration under 2 months, the hyperthyroidism was newly diagnosed in patients aged 18 to 65. Each 10 ml fresh peripheral blood draw supplied the PBMCs. Per germline, CDR1 MDHEN and CDR2 SYDVKM. The CDR3 covers 15 residues. Notes on this clonotype: Mismatch with germline at one junction end may stem from a read error.

TCR beta CDR3 region amplification was performed from RNA transcripts. TCR CDR3 regions were first amplified by RT-PCR with HTBI primers. TCRdb reprocessed the multiplex PCR reads via MiXCR and lists one record per CDR3 protein. This table holds around 440,000 distinct CDR3 sequences, approximately 15% found once. The receptor was isolated from a young woman with Graves' hyperthyroidism. The rearrangement uses TRBV28 and TRBJ2-7, with 11 positions matching TRBD2. The material sequenced was blood. The CDR3 sequence: CAGSFRLAGGYEQYF. The DNA for the CDR3 is TGTGCCGGCAGTTTCAGGCTAGCGGGAGGATACGAGCAGTACTTC.